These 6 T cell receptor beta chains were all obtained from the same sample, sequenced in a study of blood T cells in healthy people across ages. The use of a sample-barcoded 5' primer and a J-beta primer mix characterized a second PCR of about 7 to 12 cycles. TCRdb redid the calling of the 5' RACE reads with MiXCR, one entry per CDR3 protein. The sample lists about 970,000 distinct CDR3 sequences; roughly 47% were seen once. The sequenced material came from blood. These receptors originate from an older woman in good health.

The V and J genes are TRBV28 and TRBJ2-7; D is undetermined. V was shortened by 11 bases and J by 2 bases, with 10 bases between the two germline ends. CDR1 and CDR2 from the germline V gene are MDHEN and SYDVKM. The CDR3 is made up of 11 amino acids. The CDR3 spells CACSLTYEQYF. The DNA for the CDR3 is TGTGCCTGCTCCCTAACCTACGAGCAGTACTTC.

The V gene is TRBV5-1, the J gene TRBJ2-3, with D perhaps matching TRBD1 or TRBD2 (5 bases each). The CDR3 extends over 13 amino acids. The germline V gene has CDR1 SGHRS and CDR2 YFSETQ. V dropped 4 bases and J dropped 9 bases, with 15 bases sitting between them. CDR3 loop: CASSNSVGETQYF. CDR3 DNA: TGCGCCAGCAGCAATTCCGTGGGGGAAACGCAGTATTTT.

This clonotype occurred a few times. The CDR3 sequence: CASRGGTSNQPQHF. Here the CDR3 DNA reads TGTGCCAGCCGTGGGGGGACTAGCAATCAGCCCCAGCATTTT. The chain is built from TRBV28 and TRBJ1-5; a possible D gene is TRBD1 (5 bases). The CDR3 contains 14 residues. Germline loops: CDR1 MDHEN, CDR2 SYDVKM. V lost 8 bases and J 0 bases, leaving 11 bases between the germline ends.

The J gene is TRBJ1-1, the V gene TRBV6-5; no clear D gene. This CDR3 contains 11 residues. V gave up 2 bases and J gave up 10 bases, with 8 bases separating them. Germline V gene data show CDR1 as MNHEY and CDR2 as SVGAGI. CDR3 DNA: TGTGCCAGCAGTTACAAGGCTCGAGCTTTCTTT. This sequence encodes CASSYKARAFF.

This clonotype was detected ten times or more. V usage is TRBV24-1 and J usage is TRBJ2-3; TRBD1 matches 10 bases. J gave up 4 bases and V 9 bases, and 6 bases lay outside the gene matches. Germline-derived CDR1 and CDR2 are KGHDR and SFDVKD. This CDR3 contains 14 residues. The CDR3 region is CATGRTGGPDTQYF. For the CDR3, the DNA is TGTGCCACCGGCAGGACAGGGGGACCAGATACGCAGTATTTT.

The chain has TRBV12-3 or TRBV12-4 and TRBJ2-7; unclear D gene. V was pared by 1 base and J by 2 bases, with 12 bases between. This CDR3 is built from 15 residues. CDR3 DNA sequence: TGTGCCAGCAGTTTAGATGGCGCGTCCGCCTACGAGCAGTACTTC. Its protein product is CASSLDGASAYEQYF.